The present T cell receptor beta chain was sequenced within a study of blood T cell repertoires in COVID-19. Cohort assignment relied on participant-reported clinical history. The protocol was immunoSEQ multiplex PCR, while the TCRdb copy is restricted to in-frame clones and leaves out a portion. The table has 95,000 to 150,000 clones, around 84% seen once. This clonotype was sampled from a woman under 40 who had recovered from COVID-19. The sequencing sample was made of PBMCs or T cells enriched from blood (not recorded which).

The CDR3 DNA sequence: TGTGCCAGCAGCCACTCTGAGGGAGGAAACTATGGCTACACCTTC. Amino acids: CASSHSEGGNYGYTF. V usage is TRBV6-5 and J usage is TRBJ1-2, with D unresolved. V lost 6 bases and J 2 bases, leaving 16 bases between the germline ends. This CDR3 has 15 amino acids. From germline, CDR1 is MNHEY and CDR2 SVGAGI.